This is a list of T cell receptor beta chains from one sample in a study of T cell responses to AZD1222 COVID-19 vaccine. TCRdb's copy holds only in-frame clones and misses some; the assay was immunoSEQ multiplex PCR. This table has fewer than 150,000 clones, around 84% appearing once. The starting material was peripheral blood, obtained on day 0 of AZD1222 vaccination. These receptors were collected from an adult in good health. Both conserved end residues are part of each CDR3. D genes are given only for firm matches. Clone size is stated in some rows and not others, as once, few, many or a class when expanded.

clone_size	d_call	v_call	j_call	cdr3_nt	cdr3_aa
.	.	TRBV2	TRBJ2-7	TGTGCCAGCAGTGAAGCGGGAGGTTTGTCCTACGAGCAGTACTTC	CASSEAGGLSYEQYF
few	.	TRBV2	TRBJ2-7	TGTGCCAGTAAAATGACAGGAATCCCCTACGAGCAGTACTTC	CASKMTGIPYEQYF
.	.	TRBV27	TRBJ1-4	TGTGCCAGCAGACTAGGGGAAAAACTGTTTTTT	CASRLGEKLFF
.	.	TRBV28	TRBJ1-1	TGTGCCAGCAGGGTAATCCCTTTAGGAACTGAAGCTTTCTTT	CASRVIPLGTEAFF
.	.	TRBV29-1	TRBJ2-1	TGCAGCGTTGTCTTGGACAGCCCATCCCTCTACAATGAGCAGTTCTTC	CSVVLDSPSLYNEQFF
.	TRBD2	TRBV3-1/TRBV3-2	TRBJ2-1	TGTGCCAGCAGCCAAGAGAGTCTAGCGGGGGGATTATACTACAATGAGCAGTTCTTC	CASSQESLAGGLYYNEQFF
.	.	TRBV24-1	TRBJ2-2	TGTGCCACCAGTGCCCAGGCGAACACCGGGGAGCTGTTTTTT	CATSAQANTGELFF
.	.	TRBV5-1	TRBJ1-1	TGCGCCAGCAGCTTGGGCGGGCTGGTTAACACTGAAGCTTTCTTT	CASSLGGLVNTEAFF
.	.	TRBV18	TRBJ2-1	TGTGCCAGCTCACCACTGGGGGCGGGTGAGCAGTTCTTC	CASSPLGAGEQFF
.	.	TRBV28	TRBJ1-2	TGTGCCAGCAGTTTTCTAATAGGCGATAACTATGGCTACACCTTC	CASSFLIGDNYGYTF
.	.	TRBV19	TRBJ1-5	TGTGCCAGTAGTCCACAGGGAGGGAGCAATCAGCCCCAGCATTTT	CASSPQGGSNQPQHF
.	TRBD1	TRBV5-1	TRBJ1-1	TGCGCCAGCAGCTTACAGGGGCCCAGTATGAACACTGAAGCTTTCTTT	CASSLQGPSMNTEAFF
.	.	TRBV28	TRBJ2-7	TGTGCCAGCAGTACCCGGACAGAATCGACCTACGAGCAGTACTTC	CASSTRTESTYEQYF
few	.	TRBV9	TRBJ1-6	TGTGCCAGCAGTGCCACAGGGAACCGCAATTCACCCCTCCACTTT	CASSATGNRNSPLHF
few	.	TRBV7-2	TRBJ2-7	TGTGCCAGCAGCGCCGGGATTGTCTCCTACGAGCAGTACTTC	CASSAGIVSYEQYF
.	.	TRBV3-1/TRBV3-2	TRBJ1-3	TGTGCCAGCAAGCCCCTGAGGGGTGGAAACACCATATATTTT	CASKPLRGGNTIYF
.	.	TRBV7-9	TRBJ1-6	TGTGCCAGCAGCCCGATGGGGGAAGGAAGAGATTCACCCCTCCACTTT	CASSPMGEGRDSPLHF
.	.	TRBV5-1	TRBJ1-4	TGCGCCAGCAGCCCCGACGGTTCCGAAAAACTGTTTTTT	CASSPDGSEKLFF
.	TRBD2	TRBV28	TRBJ2-7	TGTGCCAGCAGCCGTACTAGCGGGAAATCCTACGAGCAGTACTTC	CASSRTSGKSYEQYF
.	TRBD1	TRBV28	TRBJ2-3	TGTGCCAGCAGTTCTGGGACAGGGGCCCTGGGTGCGCAGTATTTT	CASSSGTGALGAQYF
.	.	TRBV18	TRBJ2-6	TGTGCCAGCTCACCAGCGGCCTTCTCTGGGGCCAACGTCCTGACTTTC	CASSPAAFSGANVLTF
.	.	TRBV4-1	TRBJ2-2	TGCGCCAGCAGCCAGGACGCTGGCGGGGAGCTGTTTTTT	CASSQDAGGELFF
.	.	TRBV30	TRBJ1-5	TGTGCCTGGAGTGTACCGGGGACTGCCAAAAGGGAGCCCCAGCATTTT	CAWSVPGTAKREPQHF
.	TRBD1	TRBV28	TRBJ1-1	TGTGCCAGCAGTTCTGCGACAGGGGAAGCTTTCTTT	CASSSATGEAFF
.	TRBD1	TRBV28	TRBJ1-5	TGTGCCAGCTTAAAGACAGGGGGCTTTCAGCCCCAGCATTTT	CASLKTGGFQPQHF
.	.	TRBV29-1	TRBJ2-1	TGCAGCGTTCATGACAGAAACAATGAGCAGTTCTTC	CSVHDRNNEQFF
.	TRBD1	TRBV3-1/TRBV3-2	TRBJ1-1	TGTGCCAGCAGCCAAGCGGGGGGACAGGGATACACTGAAGCTTTCTTT	CASSQAGGQGYTEAFF
.	.	TRBV27	TRBJ2-1	TGTGCCAGCAGGGGGGGAGGAATCCCGGGGTACAATGAGCAGTTCTTC	CASRGGGIPGYNEQFF
.	TRBD1	TRBV5-5	TRBJ1-1	TGTGCCAGCAGCTTCACAGGGGGAATGACGGTGACTGAAGCTTTCTTT	CASSFTGGMTVTEAFF
.	TRBD1	TRBV10-2	TRBJ2-2	TGCGCCAGCAGCTTGGGACAGGGATACACCGGGGAGCTGTTTTTT	CASSLGQGYTGELFF
few	.	TRBV5-6	TRBJ1-3	TGTGCCAGCAGCGCCGGAGCCTCTGGAAACACCATATATTTT	CASSAGASGNTIYF
once	.	TRBV5-4	TRBJ2-5	TGTGCCAGCAGCTCTAACCGGGACGGAAAAGAGACCCAGTACTTC	CASSSNRDGKETQYF
.	TRBD2	TRBV3-1/TRBV3-2	TRBJ2-2	TGTGCCAGCAGCCGGACTAGCGGGGGGGCAAACACCGGGGAGCTGTTTTTT	CASSRTSGGANTGELFF
.	.	TRBV2	TRBJ1-2	TGTGCCAGCAGTATAGAGGCAGCCAGCTATGGCTACACCTTC	CASSIEAASYGYTF
.	.	TRBV6-6	TRBJ1-4	TGTGCCAGCAGTTACTTGCGTAGGGTCGAAAAACTGTTTTTT	CASSYLRRVEKLFF
.	.	TRBV6-1	TRBJ1-3	TGTGCCAGCAGTGAAGGAGCTGGAAACACCATATATTTT	CASSEGAGNTIYF
.	.	TRBV10-1	TRBJ2-1	TGCGCCAGCAGTGAGTCGAGGGGGGGTGAGCAGTTCTTC	CASSESRGGEQFF
.	.	TRBV5-1	TRBJ1-4	TGCGCCAGCAGCTTGGCGATCGGACAGAATAATGAAAAACTGTTTTTT	CASSLAIGQNNEKLFF
many	.	TRBV9	TRBJ2-7	TGTGCCAGCGCCAGTGGCGCTCAGGGGTGGCACGAGCAGTACTTC	CASASGAQGWHEQYF
.	TRBD1	TRBV3-1/TRBV3-2	TRBJ2-3	TGTGCCAGCAGCCATGACAGGGCCAGCACAGATACGCAGTATTTT	CASSHDRASTDTQYF
.	.	TRBV28	TRBJ2-2	TGTGCCAGCAGTTTATCTACGGGCCCAACCGGGGAGCTGTTTTTT	CASSLSTGPTGELFF
.	.	TRBV28	TRBJ1-3	TGTGCCAGCGTCGGCGGGGGACTTGGTGGAAACACCATATATTTT	CASVGGGLGGNTIYF
.	TRBD1	TRBV6-2/TRBV6-3	TRBJ1-5	TGTGCCAGCAGTTCGGGACAGATAAGCAATCAGCCCCAGCATTTT	CASSSGQISNQPQHF
.	.	TRBV11-2	TRBJ2-3	TGTGCCAGCAGCTCTGGGGGAGATACGCAGTATTTT	CASSSGGDTQYF